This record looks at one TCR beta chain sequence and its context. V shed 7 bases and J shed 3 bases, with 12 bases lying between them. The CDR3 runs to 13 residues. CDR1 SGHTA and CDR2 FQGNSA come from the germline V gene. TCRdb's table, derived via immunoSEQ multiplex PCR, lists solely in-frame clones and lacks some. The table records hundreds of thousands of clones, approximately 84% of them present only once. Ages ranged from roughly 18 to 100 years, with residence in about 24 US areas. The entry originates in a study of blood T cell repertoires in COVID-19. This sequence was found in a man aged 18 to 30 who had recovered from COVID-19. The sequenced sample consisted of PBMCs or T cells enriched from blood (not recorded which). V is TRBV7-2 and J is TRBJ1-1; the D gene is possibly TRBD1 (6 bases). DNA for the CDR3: TGTGCCAGCATTCCGCAGGGGCACACTGAAGCTTTCTTT. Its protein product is CASIPQGHTEAFF.